Following are 11 T cell receptor beta chains from one sample sequenced in a study of cytomegalovirus exposure and HLA in healthy donors. The PCR contained 60 Vbeta and 13 Jbeta primers. Sequencing was performed with immunoSEQ multiplex PCR; in TCRdb, only in-frame clones are kept and a portion is missing. The table includes about 120,000 clones, over 75% detected once. The material sequenced was PBMCs. The receptors here all came from a woman in her late teens or twenties in good health and CMV-seronegative.

This clone was seen just once. The chain links TRBV18 to TRBJ1-2; possible D gene TRBD1, 5 bases. The V gene lost 2 bases and the J gene lost 3 bases, with 16 bases spanning the gap. CDR1 and CDR2 (germline): KGHSH, LQKENI. This CDR3 region has 16 residues. The CDR3 DNA sequence: TGTGCCAGCTCACCATCTCCGGGGGTGTGGGACTATGGCTACACCTTC. Its translation: CASSPSPGVWDYGYTF. Full variable domain (rest looked up from reference TRBV18 and TRBJ1-2): NAGVMQNPRHLVRRRGQEARLRCSPMKGHSHVYWYRQLPEEGLKFMVYLQKENIIDESGMPKERFSAEFPKEGPSILRIQQVVRGDSAAYFCASSPSPGVWDYGYTFGSGTRLTVV.

The chain uses TRBV4-2 and TRBJ1-2; D not resolved. Per the germline V gene, CDR1 is LGHNA and CDR2 is YNFKEQ. The CDR3 has 16 residues. V lost 3 bases, J lost 2 bases, and 16 bases lay in between. In DNA, the CDR3 is TGTGCCAGCAGCCAGGAGCCGGCTATCCGAAACTATGGCTACACCTTC. Translating it yields CASSQEPAIRNYGYTF.

This chain joins TRBV21-1 and TRBJ2-5; TRBD2 is taken as the D call from the table, unchecked against the DNA. TRBV21-1 is assigned pseudogene status. This CDR3 contains 17 residues. The chain's CDR3 is CASSLKSGGGNQETQYF. CDR3 bases: TGTGCCAGCAGCCTCAAAAGTGGGGGGGGGAACCAAGAGACCCAGTACTTC.

This clone has a single count. The chain has TRBV25-1 and TRBJ2-1; D unclear. The V end was cut by 6 bases, the J end by 9 bases, with 15 bases between. The CDR3 length is 13 residues. Germline V gene lookup returns CDR1 MGHDK and CDR2 SYGVNS. CDR3 residues: CASSDGAFFEQFF. CDR3 nucleotides: TGTGCCAGCAGCGACGGAGCTTTTTTTGAGCAGTTCTTC.

The V call is TRBV27, the J call TRBJ1-4, with D unresolved. Germline V CDR1 and CDR2: MNHEY, SMNVEV (reference sequence). The ends were cut back, 3 bases at V and 4 bases at J, with 9 bases in the middle. CDR3 length equals 14 residues. In nucleotides, the CDR3 is TGTGCCAGCAGTTTGCGCAGACATAATGAAAAACTGTTTTTT. It codes for CASSLRRHNEKLFF.

V usage is TRBV5-4 and J usage is TRBJ2-6, with no clear D. The germline V gene encodes CDR1 SGHNT and CDR2 YYREEE (reference sequence). Deletions cut 0 bases from V and 0 bases from J, with 7 bases between. The length of the CDR3 is 16 residues. The CDR3 region has the DNA TGTGCCAGCAGCTTGGAAGCAAGCTCTGGGGCCAACGTCCTGACTTTC. This sequence encodes CASSLEASSGANVLTF.

This clone is a singleton in its sample. One end of the junction is discordant with germline, which a read error may explain. This chain uses TRBV6-4 with TRBJ1-5; no reliable D call. Germline V gene lookup returns CDR1 MRHNA and CDR2 SNTAGT. CDR3 length equals 13 residues. For the CDR3, the DNA is TGTGTCAGCAGTGAAAGGGAGCATCAGCCCCAGCATTTT. This encodes CVSSEREHQPQHF.

This sequence joins TRBV7-9 and TRBJ1-2; 7 bases line up with TRBD1. The V segment lost 4 bases and the J segment 8 bases; nucleotides outside the gene matches: 10. Germline CDR1 reads SEHNR; CDR2 reads FQNEAQ (reference sequence). The CDR3 has 14 residues. CDR3 protein: CASSSRQGSGGYTF. In DNA form, the CDR3 reads TGTGCCAGCAGCTCCCGACAGGGATCTGGCGGCTACACCTTC.

V usage is TRBV5-6 and J usage is TRBJ1-4; D might be TRBD1 (5 bases). The germline V and J ends were trimmed by 4 bases and 8 bases, with 15 bases remaining between them. Germline V gene sequence: CDR1 SGHDT, CDR2 YYEEEE. CDR3 size: 14 residues. CDR3 in amino acids: CASSLRGGNEKLFF. The CDR3 nucleotides read TGTGCCAGCAGCCTCCGGGGGGGGAACGAAAAACTGTTTTTT. Full variable domain (rest looked up from reference TRBV5-6 and TRBJ1-4): DAGVTQSPTHLIKTRGQQVTLRCSPKSGHDTVSWYQQALGQGPQFIFQYYEEEERQRGNFPDRFSGHQFPNYSSELNVNALLLGDSALYLCASSLRGGNEKLFFGSGTQLSVL.

This clone turned up a few times. CDR3 DNA sequence: TGTGCCAGTAGAAAGTCGGTGGAGGGCTACACCTTC. Translated: CASRKSVEGYTF. The rearrangement uses TRBV19 and TRBJ1-2; D unresolved. The CDR3 has 12 residues. Germline CDR1 reads LNHDA; CDR2 reads SQIVND (reference sequence). The V end was cut by 6 bases, the J end by 8 bases, with 13 bases between.

This chain connects TRBV19 to TRBJ1-6; 9 nucleotides agree with TRBD1. This CDR3 has 16 amino acids. Losses at the gene ends were 0 bases for V and 8 bases for J; bases not matched to a gene: 5. CDR1 is LNHDA and CDR2 is SQIVND in the germline V gene (reference sequence). DNA of the CDR3: TGTGCCAGTAGTATAGAGGGACAGGGTGGTGATTCACCCCTCCACTTT. It yields the protein CASSIEGQGGDSPLHF.